Included here is one TCR beta chain sequence, with context. Its target is unknown. This sample stems from a study of OX40 agonist ivuxolimab in advanced cancers. The data were produced by immunoSEQ multiplex PCR, yet TCRdb's version contains in-frame clones alone and is incomplete. The sample records approximately 60,000 clones, around 90% being singletons. V lost 10 bases and J 4 bases, leaving 16 bases between the germline ends. The CDR3 totals 13 residues. Germline loops: CDR1 LNHDA, CDR2 SQIVND (reference sequence). Peripheral blood came from all dose cohorts at three timepoints. Findings and caveats of the study: In CD8+ T cells, expanded clones were on average more numerous than in CD4+.

The chain combines TRBV19 with TRBJ1-1, with no clear D. The TCR comes from an adult with an advanced solid tumor such as melanoma, head and neck, liver or kidney cancer. The specimen was CD4+ or CD8+ T cells sorted from blood, collected in a trial of the OX40 agonist ivuxolimab. The CDR3 here is CATKRGEGTEAFF. For the CDR3, the DNA is TGTGCCACCAAACGGGGTGAGGGCACTGAAGCTTTCTTT. Based on the CDR3 plus reference TRBV19 and TRBJ1-1, the full variable domain is DGGITQSPKYLFRKEGQNVTLSCEQNLNHDAMYWYRQDPGQGLRLIYYSQIVNDFQKGDIAEGYSVSREKKESFPLTVTSAQKNPTAFYLCATKRGEGTEAFFGQGTRLTVV.